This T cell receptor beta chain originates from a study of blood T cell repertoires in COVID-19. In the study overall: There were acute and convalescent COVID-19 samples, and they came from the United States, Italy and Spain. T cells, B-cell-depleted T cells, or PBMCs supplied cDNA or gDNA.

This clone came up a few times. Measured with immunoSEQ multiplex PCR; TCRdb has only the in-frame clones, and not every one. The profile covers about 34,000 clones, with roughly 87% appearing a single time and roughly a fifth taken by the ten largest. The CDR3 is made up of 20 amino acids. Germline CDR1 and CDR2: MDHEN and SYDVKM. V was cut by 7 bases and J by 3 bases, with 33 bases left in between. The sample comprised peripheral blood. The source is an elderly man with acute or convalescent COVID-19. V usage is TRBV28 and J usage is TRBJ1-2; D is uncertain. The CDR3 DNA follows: TGTGCCAGCACCACACTTTTAGAGGGTCGGTTGGGAGTTGTATACTATGGCTACACCTTC. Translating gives CASTTLLEGRLGVVYYGYTF.